Listed here are 19 T cell receptor beta chains from one sample, sequenced in a study of beta chain features in type 1 diabetes. The entirety of the isolated RNA underwent reverse transcription, so expressed TCRB transcripts were sequenced. TCRdb's table, derived via immunoSEQ multiplex PCR, lists solely in-frame clones and lacks some. The repertoire holds around 450,000 clones, with around 10% as singletons. Sequenced: naive CD4+ T cells from blood. These receptors all come from a young woman in good health.

The chain combines TRBV5-1 with TRBJ2-1; 11 positions match TRBD2. V lost 4 bases and J lost 5; bases outside the gene matches: 5. CDR3 length: 15 residues. Germline values: CDR1 SGHRS, CDR2 YFSETQ. CDR3 sequence reads: CASSPGLADHNEQFF. The DNA for the CDR3 is TGCGCCAGCAGCCCGGGACTAGCGGATCACAATGAGCAGTTCTTC.

Note on this clone: Other DNA sequences in this specimen translate into the identical CDR3. The genes are TRBV7-8 and TRBJ2-1; 10 nucleotides align to TRBD2. There are 15 residues in the CDR3. V lost 1 base and J lost 4; bases outside the gene matches: 1. CDR1 SGHVS and CDR2 FQNEAQ come from the germline V gene. The CDR3 nucleotides read TGTGCCAGCAGCTTAGGACTAGCGGGTTACAATGAGCAGTTCTTC. Amino acids: CASSLGLAGYNEQFF.

This sequence joins TRBV6-5 and TRBJ2-5; no firm D call. The germline CDR1 and CDR2 sequences are MNHEY and SVGAGI. Trimming took off 7 bases at V and 5 bases at J, with 14 bases between the two ends. The CDR3 is made up of 13 amino acids. The CDR3 reads CASTGSPKETQYF. CDR3 nucleotide sequence: TGTGCCAGCACCGGATCCCCAAAGGAGACCCAGTACTTC.

This clone was recorded a few times. The rearrangement joins TRBV10-3 to TRBJ2-1; 8 positions agree with TRBD2. The CDR3 has 15 residues. CDR1 and CDR2 from the germline V gene are ENHRY and SYGVKD. V lost 0 bases, J lost 6 bases, and 4 bases stayed unmatched. The CDR3 region has the DNA TGTGCCATCAGTGAGTCGCTAGCGGGTGGCAATGAGCAGTTCTTC. It is translated as CAISESLAGGNEQFF.

In its sample, this clone was seen a few times. The V and J genes are TRBV28 and TRBJ2-6, with D uncertain. This CDR3 is built from 14 residues. Trimming took 5 bases from V and 3 from J, leaving 8 bases between them. Germline CDR1 reads MDHEN; CDR2 reads SYDVKM. The CDR3 DNA sequence: TGTGCCAGCAGTAGGAGCAGTGGGGCCAACGTCCTGACTTTC. Protein sequence: CASSRSSGANVLTF.

The V gene is TRBV15, the J gene TRBJ1-2; tentatively, D is TRBD1 (5 bases). Deletions cut 3 bases from V and 3 bases from J, with 17 bases between. The CDR3 contains 16 residues. CDR1 and CDR2 (germline): LNHNV, YYDKDF (reference sequence). The DNA for the CDR3 is TGTGCCACCAGCAGGAAAACAGGACGAGGGGACTATGGCTACACCTTC. Its protein product is CATSRKTGRGDYGYTF.

This clone has more than one count but fewer than ten. Just one base apart from a much larger clone, this may be a read error. This sample includes further DNA sequences coding for the same CDR3. CDR3 protein: CASSRGETQYF. Written as DNA, the CDR3 is TGTGCCAGCAGCCGAGGGGAGACCCAGTACTTC. V usage is TRBV14 and J usage is TRBJ2-5; maybe TRBD2 (5 bases). The CDR3 consists of 11 residues. Germline V gene sequence: CDR1 SGHDN, CDR2 FVKESK. The V gene lost 4 bases and the J gene lost 5 bases, with 5 bases spanning the gap.

The table lists this clone with a few counts. The rearrangement uses TRBV4-1 and TRBJ2-2, with 13 bases identical to TRBD2. J was trimmed by 7 bases and V by 0 bases; bases with no gene match: 5. The length of the CDR3 is 17 residues. Germline CDR1 is MGHRA and CDR2 is YSYEKL. The CDR3 here is CASSQDKGLAGIGELFF. In DNA form, the CDR3 reads TGCGCCAGCAGCCAAGATAAGGGACTAGCGGGGATCGGGGAGCTGTTTTTT.

The chain combines TRBV27 with TRBJ1-2; a possible D gene is TRBD1 (6 bases). Trimming pared 3 bases from V and 4 bases from J, leaving 9 bases between. The CDR3 loop spans 13 amino acids. The germline V gene encodes CDR1 MNHEY and CDR2 SMNVEV (reference sequence). Here the CDR3 DNA reads TGTGCCAGCAGTTTCACAGGGAGCTATGGCTACACCTTC. Amino acid sequence: CASSFTGSYGYTF.

This clone has at least ten counts. CDR3 sequence: CSVDEPNYGYTF. The CDR3 DNA reads as TGCAGCGTTGATGAGCCTAACTATGGCTACACCTTC. The chain recombines TRBV29-1 with TRBJ1-2, with D uncertain. This CDR3 is 12 amino acids long. Trimming took 3 bases from V and 0 from J, leaving 5 bases between them. CDR1 and CDR2 from the germline V gene are SQVTM and ANQGSEA.

The V gene is TRBV10-3, the J gene TRBJ2-7, with D tentatively TRBD1 (6 bases). The CDR3 loop spans 14 amino acids. V was shortened by 2 bases and J by 6 bases, with 14 bases between the two germline ends. The germline V gene encodes CDR1 ENHRY and CDR2 SYGVKD. The CDR3 DNA follows: TGTGCCATCAGTGAGAGGGGGTCGGGAACCGAGCAGTACGTC. Its translation: CAISERGSGTEQYV.

This clone was picked up a small number of times. The CDR3 sequence: CATSRDGAGYTF. The CDR3 DNA is TGTGCCACCAGCAGAGATGGGGCTGGCTACACCTTC. The gene calls are TRBV15 and TRBJ1-2; a possible D gene is TRBD1 (5 bases). Germline CDR1 is LNHNV and CDR2 is YYDKDF (reference sequence). The length of the CDR3 is 12 residues. Trimming took off 0 bases at V and 7 bases at J, with 6 bases between the two ends.

This clone has more than one count but fewer than ten. DNA of the CDR3: TGTGCCAGCACCTCTGGGGGGACTCTTAAGAAGGAGACCCAGTACTTC. It yields the protein CASTSGGTLKKETQYF. This chain uses TRBV7-9 with TRBJ2-5; D perhaps matches TRBD2 (6 bases). The germline gives CDR1 SEHNR, CDR2 FQNEAQ (reference sequence). CDR3 length: 16 amino acids. Trimming removed 7 bases at V and 5 bases at J, with 23 bases between.

The chain joins TRBV6-6 to TRBJ2-4, with D maybe TRBD2 (5 bases). Germline V gene data show CDR1 as MNHNY and CDR2 as SVGAGI (reference sequence). The CDR3 runs to 15 residues. V was shortened by 5 bases and J by 3 bases, with 14 bases between the two germline ends. CDR3 coding DNA: TGTGCCAGCAGTGCCCCCGGGGTAGTCAAAAACATTCAGTACTTC. This translates into CASSAPGVVKNIQYF.

The chain is built from TRBV5-1 and TRBJ2-1; D unclear. Germline loops: CDR1 SGHRS, CDR2 YFSETQ. The CDR3 runs 14 residues. With 1 base removed from V and 7 bases from J, the gap between germline ends came to 12 bases. The CDR3 sequence: CASSLKRVGNEQFF. The CDR3 DNA reads TGCGCCAGCAGCTTGAAAAGGGTCGGGAATGAGCAGTTCTTC.

This clone has only a few counts. The J gene is TRBJ1-3, the V gene TRBV25-1, with D possibly being TRBD1 (5 bases). V dropped 4 bases and J dropped 1 base, with 11 bases sitting between them. CDR3 size: 15 residues. Germline CDR1 is MGHDK and CDR2 is SYGVNS. CDR3 residues: CASSGPGTSGNTIYF. The DNA of the CDR3 is TGTGCCAGCAGTGGTCCGGGGACGTCTGGAAACACCATATATTTT.

This clone was seen a handful of times. CDR3 in amino acids: CASRWRAGNEAFF. The DNA for the CDR3 is TGCGCCAGCAGATGGAGGGCGGGAAATGAAGCTTTCTTT. The J gene is TRBJ1-1, the V gene TRBV5-1; no clear D. Germline values: CDR1 SGHRS, CDR2 YFSETQ. Trimming took 5 bases from V and 7 from J, leaving 15 bases between them. The CDR3 covers 13 residues.

The sample holds a few counts of this clone. The chain is built from TRBV7-6 and TRBJ1-2; D gene unclear. V was clipped by 5 bases and J by 4 bases, with 17 bases between them. The CDR3 loop spans 15 amino acids. Looked up from germline, CDR1 is SGHVS and CDR2 is FNYEAQ. CDR3 in DNA: TGTGCCAGCAGCGGACGCGAGATTGGTTTCTATGGCTACACCTTC. Protein product: CASSGREIGFYGYTF.

This clone came up a few times. This chain connects TRBV11-2 to TRBJ2-1, with D unclear. The CDR3 extends over 15 amino acids. Trimming stripped 4 bases from V and 7 bases from J, with 17 bases between. Germline values: CDR1 SGHAT, CDR2 FQNNGV. The CDR3 loop is CASSSEGHRKNEQFF. The CDR3 nucleotides read TGTGCCAGCAGCTCCGAAGGGCACAGAAAGAATGAGCAGTTCTTC. Looking up the rest from reference TRBV11-2 and TRBJ2-1 gives the full variable domain: EAGVAQSPRYKIIEKRQSVAFWCNPISGHATLYWYQQILGQGPKLLIQFQNNGVVDDSQLPKDRFSAERLKGVDSTLKIQPAKLEDSAVYLCASSSEGHRKNEQFFGPGTRLTVL.